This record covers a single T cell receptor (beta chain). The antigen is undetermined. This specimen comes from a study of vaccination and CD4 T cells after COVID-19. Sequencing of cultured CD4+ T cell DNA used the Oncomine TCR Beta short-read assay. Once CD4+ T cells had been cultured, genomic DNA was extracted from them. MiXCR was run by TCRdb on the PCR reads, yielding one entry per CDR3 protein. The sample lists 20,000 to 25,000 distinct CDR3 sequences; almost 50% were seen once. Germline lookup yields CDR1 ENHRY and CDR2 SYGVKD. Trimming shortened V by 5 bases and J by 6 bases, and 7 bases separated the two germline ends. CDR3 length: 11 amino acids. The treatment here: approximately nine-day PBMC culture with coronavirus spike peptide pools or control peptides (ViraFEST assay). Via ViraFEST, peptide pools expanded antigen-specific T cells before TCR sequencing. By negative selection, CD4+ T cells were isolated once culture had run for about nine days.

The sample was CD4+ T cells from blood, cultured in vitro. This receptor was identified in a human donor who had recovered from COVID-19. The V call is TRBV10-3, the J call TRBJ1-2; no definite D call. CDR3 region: CAISSGNGYTF. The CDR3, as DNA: TGTGCCATCAGTTCTGGGAATGGCTACACCTTC.